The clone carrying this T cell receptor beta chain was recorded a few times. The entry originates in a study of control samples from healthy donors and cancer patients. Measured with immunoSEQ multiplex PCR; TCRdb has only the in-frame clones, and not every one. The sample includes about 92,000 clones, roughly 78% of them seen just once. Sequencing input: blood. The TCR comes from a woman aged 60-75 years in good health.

In DNA, the CDR3 is TGTGCCATCAGTAATACAGGGAACACCGGGGAGCTGTTTTTT. This gives the protein CAISNTGNTGELFF. The V call is TRBV10-3, the J call TRBJ2-2, with D tentatively TRBD1 (5 bases). The length of the CDR3 is 14 residues. Germline assignment: CDR1 ENHRY and CDR2 SYGVKD. The ends were cut back, 5 bases at V and 1 base at J, with 8 bases in the middle.